This T cell receptor (beta chain) was sequenced during a study of blood T cells in healthy people across ages. Study outcomes and limitations: Investigators treated diversity estimates from one million T cells as underestimates.

Drawn from each donor were roughly 10 milliliters of peripheral blood. CDR1 DFQATT and CDR2 SNEGSKA come from the germline V gene (reference sequence). The CDR3 consists of 15 residues. V was cut by 7 bases and J by 2 bases, with 15 bases left in between. PCR was performed a second time for about 7 to 11 cycles using a sample-barcoded 5' primer and a J-beta primer mix. One entry per CDR3 protein, called by TCRdb with MiXCR from the 5' RACE reads. The table has hundreds of thousands of distinct CDR3 sequences, 49% seen once; the top ten hold under 35%. This clonotype was counted between two and nine times. What it binds is not known.

The J gene is TRBJ2-6, the V gene TRBV20-1; TRBD2 might be the D (6 bases). This sequence originates from a woman aged 60-75 years in good health. Sequencing was performed on blood. Here the CDR3 reads CSVRGGSAGANVLTF. CDR3 bases: TGCAGTGTCCGGGGAGGCTCCGCTGGGGCCAACGTCCTGACTTTC.